These 13 T cell receptor gamma chains originate from one sample sequenced in a study of Vδ1+ human thymocytes. Study-wide points: Thymic TRG and TRD repertoires appeared highly polyclonal.

No antigen is known for these receptors. Extracted RNA was reverse transcribed into cDNA. The CDR3 regions were amplified by multiplex PCR from V-gene primers to a constant-region primer. TCRdb re-called the multiplex PCR reads using CATT. The sample lists 8,500 to 13,000 gamma-chain clones, roughly two fifths occurring once. Sequencing was done on a sample of Vdelta1+ gamma-delta thymocytes from the thymus. Subset indicated: FACS-sorted CD3+ TCRalphabeta- TCRVdelta1+ TCRVdelta2- thymocytes. All receptors derive from a boy in the first two years of life who had congenital heart surgery.

The V gene is TRGV5, but the J gene lacks a call. Germline CDR1 reads VINAFY; CDR2 reads YDVSNSKD. The CDR3 has 12 residues. CDR3 nucleotides: TGTGCCACCTGGGACAGGCGGTCGGGGTACCTCTTT. Its translation: CATWDRRSGYLF.

The chain carries TRGV9 and TRGJ1 or TRGJ2. No J gene was available from TCRdb, and it was assigned here by a germline match of the DNA. The CDR3 spans 11 residues. The germline gives CDR1 GITISATS, CDR2 ISYDGTV (reference sequence). J gave up 12 bases and V 0 bases, and 5 bases lay outside the gene matches. The CDR3 DNA reads TGTGCCTTGTGGGAGGTGAATCCGAAACTCTTT. Translation gives CALWEVNPKLF.

The genes are TRGV9 and TRGJ1 or TRGJ2. This CDR3 is built from 15 residues. V trimming: 5 bases; J trimming: 4 bases; junction bases outside the gene matches: 14. CDR1 and CDR2 from the germline V gene are GITISATS and ISYDGTV (reference sequence). The CDR3 reads CALWAKATGYYKKLF. CDR3 nucleotide sequence: TGTGCCTTGTGGGCCAAAGCCACCGGCTATTATAAGAAACTCTTT.

V is TRGV5 and J is TRGJ1 or TRGJ2. Here the J gene was assigned by germline matching of the DNA, as TCRdb has none. Germline V CDR1 and CDR2: VINAFY, YDVSNSKD. With V trimmed by 0 bases and J by 5 bases, 7 bases remained unmatched. The CDR3 runs 14 residues. CDR3 coding DNA: TGTGCCACCTGGGACAGGCCGGGTGATTATAAGAAACTCTTT. It codes for CATWDRPGDYKKLF.

About this clone: One junction end does not reproduce the germline sequence, and a read error may be involved. The V and J genes are TRGV4 and TRGJ1 or TRGJ2. TCRdb gives no J gene; it was assigned here by matching the DNA to germline. The CDR3 is made up of 12 amino acids. In germline, CDR1 is EGSTGY, CDR2 YDSYTSSV. CDR3 residues: CATGDDYYKKLF. The CDR3 coding sequence is TGTGCCACCGGGGATGATTATTATAAGAAACTCTTT.

This clone occurred a few times. The chain is built from TRGV8 and TRGJ1 or TRGJ2. The germline V gene has CDR1 VENAVY and CDR2 YDSYNSRV. CDR3 length: 11 amino acids. With 5 bases clipped from V and 6 bases from J, the junction kept 4 bases outside the gene matches. CDR3 in DNA: TGTGCCACCTGGGGCCCTTATAAGAAACTCTTT. Translated: CATWGPYKKLF.

The J gene is TRGJ1 or TRGJ2, the V gene TRGV3. No J segment appears in TCRdb, so it was assigned here by matching the sequence to germline. This CDR3 is 12 amino acids long. Germline loops: CDR1 VTNTFY, CDR2 YDVSTARD (reference sequence). V lost 9 bases and J lost 0; bases outside the gene matches: 5. The CDR3 DNA reads as TGTGCCACCAACATGAATTATTATAAGAAACTCTTT. It encodes CATNMNYYKKLF.

The chain carries TRGV9 and TRGJ1 or TRGJ2. The ends lost 3 bases at V and 3 bases at J; junction bases unmatched: 14. The CDR3 is 16 residues long. CDR1 GITISATS and CDR2 ISYDGTV come from the germline V gene (reference sequence). The CDR3 reads CALWEFPASVYYKKLF. The DNA for the CDR3 is TGTGCCTTGTGGGAGTTCCCTGCCTCAGTTTATTATAAGAAACTCTTT.

V usage is TRGV4 and J usage is TRGJ1 or TRGJ2. Germline matching of the DNA provided the J gene here, since TCRdb leaves it blank. CDR3 length: 14 residues. Per germline, CDR1 EGSTGY and CDR2 YDSYTSSV. V dropped 0 bases and J dropped 7; count of bases not matched to a gene: 9. In DNA, the CDR3 is TGTGCCACCTGGGATGGGCCTTTTTGGTATAAGAAACTCTTT. Its protein is CATWDGPFWYKKLF.

This clone was detected once. The chain uses TRGV3 and TRGJ1 or TRGJ2. The J gene, left out of TCRdb, was set here by checking the DNA against germline. CDR3 length equals 14 residues. Looked up from germline, CDR1 is VTNTFY and CDR2 is YDVSTARD (reference sequence). J lost 3 bases, V lost 3 bases, and 8 bases had no gene match. The CDR3 DNA reads TGTGCCACCTGGGACCGAATGGGTTATTATAAGAAACTCTTT. Protein: CATWDRMGYYKKLF.

The J gene was not called, though the V gene is TRGV3. This CDR3 has 16 amino acids. Germline V CDR1 and CDR2: VTNTFY, YDVSTARD (reference sequence). The CDR3 nucleotides are TGTGCCACCTGGGACTTAGGAAACAGTAGTGATTGGATCGAGACGTTT. It encodes CATWDLGNSSDWIETF.

The chain has TRGV9 and TRGJ1 or TRGJ2. No J gene is reported in TCRdb; it was inferred here by comparing the DNA with germline. CDR3 length: 13 amino acids. J lost 5 bases, V lost 3 bases, and 7 bases had no gene match. Germline V gene lookup returns CDR1 GITISATS and CDR2 ISYDGTV (reference sequence). CDR3 loop: CALWEFLDYKKLF. The CDR3 coding sequence is TGTGCCTTGTGGGAGTTCCTAGATTATAAGAAACTCTTT.

The chain employs TRGV3 and TRGJ1 or TRGJ2. TCRdb records no J gene; here it was assigned by comparing the DNA to germline. Trimming removed 4 bases from V and 7 bases from J; junction bases left unmatched: 10. The CDR3 covers 13 residues. The germline V gene has CDR1 VTNTFY and CDR2 YDVSTARD (reference sequence). The CDR3 coding sequence is TGTGCCACCTGGGATGGGCTTTGGTATAAGAAACTCTTT. It specifies CATWDGLWYKKLF.